This record covers a single T cell receptor (beta chain). Its antigen is unidentified. The data were obtained in a study of T cell responses to AZD1222 COVID-19 vaccine. Study results and limitations: Reportedly, nearly half of unique spike TCRs recognized epitopes outside B.1.351/B.1.1.7 mutations.

The V and J ends lost 3 bases and 4 bases respectively, with 14 bases between them. In germline, CDR1 is SGHRS, CDR2 YFSETQ. The CDR3 loop spans 14 amino acids. Assay: immunoSEQ multiplex PCR; the TCRdb copy retains only in-frame clones and omits some. The sample consists of fewer than 150,000 clones, around 88% of them appearing once. The chain is built from TRBV5-1 and TRBJ2-7; the D gene is possibly TRBD1 (6 bases). The sequenced sample was peripheral blood, obtained on day 0 of AZD1222 vaccination. This TCR came from an adult in good health. The CDR3 coding sequence is TGCGCCAGCAGCTCCCAAGACAGGAATTACGAGCAGTACTTC. Translating it yields CASSSQDRNYEQYF.